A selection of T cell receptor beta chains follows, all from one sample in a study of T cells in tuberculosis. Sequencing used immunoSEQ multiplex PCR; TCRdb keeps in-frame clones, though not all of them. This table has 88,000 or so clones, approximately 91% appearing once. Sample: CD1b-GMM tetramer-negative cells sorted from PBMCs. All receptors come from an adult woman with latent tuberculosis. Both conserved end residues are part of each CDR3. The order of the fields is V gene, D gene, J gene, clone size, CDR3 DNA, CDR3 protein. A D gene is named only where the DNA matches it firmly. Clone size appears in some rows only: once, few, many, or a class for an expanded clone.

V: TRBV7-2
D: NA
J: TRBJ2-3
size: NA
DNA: TGTGCCAGCAGCCCCAGAGATACGCAGTATTTT
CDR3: CASSPRDTQYF

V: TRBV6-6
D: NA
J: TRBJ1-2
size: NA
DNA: TGTGCCAGCAGTCGTCGGACAGTCTATGGCTACACCTTC
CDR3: CASSRRTVYGYTF

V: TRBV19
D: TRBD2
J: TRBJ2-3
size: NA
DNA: TGTGCCAGTAGTGGGGGACTAACTAGCACAGATACGCAGTATTTT
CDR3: CASSGGLTSTDTQYF

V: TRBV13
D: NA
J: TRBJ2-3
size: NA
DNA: TGTGCCAGCAGGAAACTGGGGGGGGCCCTAGATACGCAGTATTTT
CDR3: CASRKLGGALDTQYF

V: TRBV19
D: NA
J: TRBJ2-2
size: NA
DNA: TGTGCCAGTAGTATCTTATCAGGGAACACCGGGGAGCTGTTTTTT
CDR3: CASSILSGNTGELFF

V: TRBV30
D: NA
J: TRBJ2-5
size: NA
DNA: TGTGCCTGGAGTGCGCCGGGGAGAGACCAAGAGACCCAGTACTTC
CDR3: CAWSAPGRDQETQYF

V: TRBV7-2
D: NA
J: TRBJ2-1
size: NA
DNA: TGTGCCAGCAGCTTAAGGTGGGGGGGCCAGTTTGATGAGCAGTTCTTC
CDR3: CASSLRWGGQFDEQFF

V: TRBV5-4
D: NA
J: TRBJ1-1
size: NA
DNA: TGTGCCAGCAGCTTGGATGTTAACAGGAACACTGAAGCTTTCTTT
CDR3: CASSLDVNRNTEAFF

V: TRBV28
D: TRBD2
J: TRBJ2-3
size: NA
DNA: TGTGCCAGCAGTTTATCGGGGGGGATTAGGATGGCGGATACGCAGTATTTT
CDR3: CASSLSGGIRMADTQYF

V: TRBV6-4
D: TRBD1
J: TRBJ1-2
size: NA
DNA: TGTGCCAGCAGAGCCACCGGGACAGCTATAGGCTACACCTTC
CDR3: CASRATGTAIGYTF

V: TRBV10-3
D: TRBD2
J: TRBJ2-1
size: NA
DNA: TGTGCCGCCGGACTAGCGGGGGATGAGCAGTTCTTC
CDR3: CAAGLAGDEQFF

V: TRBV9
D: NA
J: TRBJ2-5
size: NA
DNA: TGTGCCAGCAGCACAGGGACGTATCAAGAGACCCAGTACTTC
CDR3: CASSTGTYQETQYF

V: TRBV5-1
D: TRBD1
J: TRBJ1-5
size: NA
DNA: TGCGCCAGCAGCCTGACAGGGGAGAGTAGCAATCAGCCCCAGCATTTT
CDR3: CASSLTGESSNQPQHF

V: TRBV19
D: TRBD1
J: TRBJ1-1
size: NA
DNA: TGTGCCAGTGGGACAGGACGCACTGAAGCTTTCTTT
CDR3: CASGTGRTEAFF

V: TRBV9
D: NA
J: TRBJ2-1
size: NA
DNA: TGTGCCAGCAGCGTAGGATCGGGGGCGGGGGAGAGTGAGCAGTTCTTC
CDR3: CASSVGSGAGESEQFF

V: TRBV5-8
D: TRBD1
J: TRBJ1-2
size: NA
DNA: TGTGCCAGCAACGGACAGGGGGCAGGATATGGCTACACCTTC
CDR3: CASNGQGAGYGYTF

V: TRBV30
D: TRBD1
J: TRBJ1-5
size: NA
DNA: TGTGCCTGGAGCCAACCGGGACAGGGTATACAGCCCCAGCATTTT
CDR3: CAWSQPGQGIQPQHF

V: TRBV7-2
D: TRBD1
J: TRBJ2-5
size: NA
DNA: TGTGCCAGCAGCTTTGGGGACAGGGGGCATGGGGAGACCCAGTACTTC
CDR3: CASSFGDRGHGETQYF

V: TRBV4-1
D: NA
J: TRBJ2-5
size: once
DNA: TGCGCCAGCAGCCAACACCTCAGGGAAGGGGAGACCCAGTACTTC
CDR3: CASSQHLREGETQYF

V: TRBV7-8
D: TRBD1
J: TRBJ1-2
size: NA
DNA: TGTGCCAGCAGCTTATACAGACAGGGAACTTATGGCTACACCTTC
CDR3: CASSLYRQGTYGYTF

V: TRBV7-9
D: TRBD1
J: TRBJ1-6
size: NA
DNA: TGTGCCAGCAGCTCCAGGGACAGGGGTAATTCACCCCTCCACTTT
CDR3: CASSSRDRGNSPLHF

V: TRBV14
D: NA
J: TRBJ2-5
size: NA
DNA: TGTGCCAGCAGGGGCGGAGGGATACAGACCCAGTACTTC
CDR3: CASRGGGIQTQYF

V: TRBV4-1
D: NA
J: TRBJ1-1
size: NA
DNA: TGCGCCAGCAGCCAACTATCATCCCCCCTCACTGAAGCTTTCTTT
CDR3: CASSQLSSPLTEAFF

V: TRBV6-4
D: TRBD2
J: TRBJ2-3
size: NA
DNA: TGTGCCAGCAGTGAGTCTAGCGGGGACACAGATACGCAGTATTTT
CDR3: CASSESSGDTDTQYF

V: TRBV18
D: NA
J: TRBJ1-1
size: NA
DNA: TGTGCCAGCTCACAGCTAATGAACACTGAAGCTTTCTTT
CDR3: CASSQLMNTEAFF

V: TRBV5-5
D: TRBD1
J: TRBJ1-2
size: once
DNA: TGTGCCAGCAGCCCAGGGACAGGGGGCGTCCAGTATGGCTACACCTTC
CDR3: CASSPGTGGVQYGYTF

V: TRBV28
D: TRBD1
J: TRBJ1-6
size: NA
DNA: TGTGCCAGCAGTTTCGGCAGGGGGCAGGATTCACCCCTCCACTTT
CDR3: CASSFGRGQDSPLHF